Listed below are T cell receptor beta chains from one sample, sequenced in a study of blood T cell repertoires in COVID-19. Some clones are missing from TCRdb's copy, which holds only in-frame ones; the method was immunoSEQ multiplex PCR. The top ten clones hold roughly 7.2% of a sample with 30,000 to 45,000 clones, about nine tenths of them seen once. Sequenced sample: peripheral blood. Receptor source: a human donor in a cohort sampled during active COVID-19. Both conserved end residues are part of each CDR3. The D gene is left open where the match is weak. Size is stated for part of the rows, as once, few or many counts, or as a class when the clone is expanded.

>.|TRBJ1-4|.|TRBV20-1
TGCAGTGCAGGGGAACGTGAAAAACTGTTTTTT
CSAGEREKLFF
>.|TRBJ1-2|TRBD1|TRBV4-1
TGCGCCAGCAGCCCCCGGGACAGGGGGCATGATAACTATGGCTACACCTTC
CASSPRDRGHDNYGYTF
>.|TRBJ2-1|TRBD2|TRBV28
TGTGCCAGCAGTATATTAGGAAGACTAGCGGGATACAATGAGCAGTTCTTC
CASSILGRLAGYNEQFF
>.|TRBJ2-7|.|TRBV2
TGTGCCAGCAGTGAAGGGACTCCCCCCTACGAGCAGTACTTC
CASSEGTPPYEQYF
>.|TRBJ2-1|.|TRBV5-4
TGTGCCAGCAGCTTGGCCAGGGGACTATTGCTTTACAATGAGCAGTTCTTC
CASSLARGLLLYNEQFF
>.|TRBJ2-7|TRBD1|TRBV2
TGTGCCAGCAGTTCCACCGGGACAGGGGGCTACGAGCAGTACTTC
CASSSTGTGGYEQYF
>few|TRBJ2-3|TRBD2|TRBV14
TGTGCCAGCAGCCAAGATCTTGAAGCGGGGGGGCGAGATACGCAGTATTTT
CASSQDLEAGGRDTQYF
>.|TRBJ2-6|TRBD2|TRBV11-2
TGTGCCAGCAGCAAACTAGCGGGAGGAAGCTCTGGGGCCAACGTCCTGACTTTC
CASSKLAGGSSGANVLTF
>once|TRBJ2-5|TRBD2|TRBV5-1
TGCGCCAGCAGCTTGGCCAGCGGGGTTGGAAAGACCCAGTACTTC
CASSLASGVGKTQYF
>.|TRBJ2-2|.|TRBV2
TGTGCCAGCAGCAGAAGTCAAGCGGCCGGGGAGCTGTTTTTT
CASSRSQAAGELFF
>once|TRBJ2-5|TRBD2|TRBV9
TGTGCCAGCAGCGTGGACTTTAGCGGGAGCGGCGAGACCCAGTACTTC
CASSVDFSGSGETQYF
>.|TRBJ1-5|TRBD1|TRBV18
TGTGCCAGCTCAATGGACAGGGTAATGGAGCCCCAGCATTTT
CASSMDRVMEPQHF
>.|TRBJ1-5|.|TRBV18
TGTGCCAGCTCACTCAATCAGGGATTCGGCCAGCCCCAGCATTTT
CASSLNQGFGQPQHF
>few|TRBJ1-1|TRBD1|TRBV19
TGTGCCAGTAGTATAGGTCGGGACAGGTATGCTGAAGCTTTCTTT
CASSIGRDRYAEAFF
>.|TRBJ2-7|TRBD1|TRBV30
TGTGCCTGGAGCTGGGACAGGGTTAGCGAGCAGTACTTC
CAWSWDRVSEQYF
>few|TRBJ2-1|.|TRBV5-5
TGTGCCAGCAGCCCTCGTGGGGCACGGGGGTCCTACAATGAGCAGTTCTTC
CASSPRGARGSYNEQFF
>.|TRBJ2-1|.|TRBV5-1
TGCGCCAGCAGCTTGGTTCCAGGGATCTACAATGAGCAGTTCTTC
CASSLVPGIYNEQFF
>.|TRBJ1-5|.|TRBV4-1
TGCGCCAGCAGCGGAGTGCCGAGTACAGGGAATCAGCCCCAGCATTTT
CASSGVPSTGNQPQHF
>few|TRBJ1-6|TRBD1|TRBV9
TGTGCCAGCAGCGTAGGGGACAGTTATAATTCACCCCTCCACTTT
CASSVGDSYNSPLHF
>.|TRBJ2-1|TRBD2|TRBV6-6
TGTGCCAGCAGTTACTCGATGACTAGCGGGGAGGATGAGCAGTTCTTC
CASSYSMTSGEDEQFF
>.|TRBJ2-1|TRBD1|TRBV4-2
TGTGCCAGCAGCCGAACCGGGACAGGCAACTCCAATGAGCAGTTCTTC
CASSRTGTGNSNEQFF
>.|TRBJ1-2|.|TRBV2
TGTGCCAGCAGTCTTCGGGCGGGCTATGGCTACACCTTC
CASSLRAGYGYTF
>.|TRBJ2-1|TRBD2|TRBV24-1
TGTGCCACCAGTGATCTCTCCGGGACTAGCGGATACAATGAGCAGTTCTTC
CATSDLSGTSGYNEQFF
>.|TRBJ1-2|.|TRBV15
TGTGCCACCAGCAGCTTGAGTGGTGGCTACACCTTC
CATSSLSGGYTF
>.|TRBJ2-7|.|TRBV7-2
TGTGCCAGCAGCCAGGGGCCCTACGAGCAGTACTTC
CASSQGPYEQYF
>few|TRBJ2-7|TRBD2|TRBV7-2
TGTGCCAGCAGCTTGGCCGGGGGGACCAAATACGAGCAGTACTTC
CASSLAGGTKYEQYF
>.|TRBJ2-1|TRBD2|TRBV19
TGTGCCAGTAGTATGACTAGCGGGGGCAATGAGCAGTTCTTC
CASSMTSGGNEQFF
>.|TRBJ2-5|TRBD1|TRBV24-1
TGTGCCACCGGACAGGACGGGACCCAGTACTTC
CATGQDGTQYF
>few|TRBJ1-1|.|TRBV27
TGTGCCAGCAGTCCCGAGCCGGGTGGAAGGAACACTGAAGCTTTCTTT
CASSPEPGGRNTEAFF
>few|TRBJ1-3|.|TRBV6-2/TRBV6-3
TGTGCCAGCAGCCTGCTTGGACAGTCCTCTGGAAACACCATATATTTT
CASSLLGQSSGNTIYF
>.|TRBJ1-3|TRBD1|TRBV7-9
TGTGCCAGCAGCTTACTTAGGGGGCAAGGAAACACCATATATTTT
CASSLLRGQGNTIYF
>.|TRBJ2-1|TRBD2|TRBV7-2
TGTGCCAGCAGCTTAGTCAGTGGGACTAACTTCAATGAGCAGTTCTTC
CASSLVSGTNFNEQFF
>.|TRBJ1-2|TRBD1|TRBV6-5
TGTGCCAGCAGTTACGCGACAGGGCCTCTGGGCTACACCTTC
CASSYATGPLGYTF
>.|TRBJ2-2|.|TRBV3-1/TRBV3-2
TGTGCCAGCAGCCAAGATTTAGAGGGGGCCGGGGAGCTGTTTTTT
CASSQDLEGAGELFF
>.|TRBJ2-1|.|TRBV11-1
TGTGCCAGCAGCGCGGGACCTCACCCCCGGGAGCAGTTCTTC
CASSAGPHPREQFF
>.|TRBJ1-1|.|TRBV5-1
TGCGCCAGCAGCCCGCAGGGCGTACGGAACACTGAAGCTTTCTTT
CASSPQGVRNTEAFF
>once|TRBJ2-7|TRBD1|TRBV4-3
TGCGCCAGCAGCCAAGCAGGGGGCAAGATCTACGAGCAGTACTTC
CASSQAGGKIYEQYF
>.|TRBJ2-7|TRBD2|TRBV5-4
TGTGCCAGCAGCTGGAGCGGGGGGGCGGAGGAGCAGTACTTC
CASSWSGGAEEQYF
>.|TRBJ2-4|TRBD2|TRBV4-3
TGCGCCAGCAGCCAAGAACTAGCGGGATGGGGCAAAAACATTCAGTACTTC
CASSQELAGWGKNIQYF
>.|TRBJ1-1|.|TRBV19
TGTGCCAGTAGTATCCGGGGCACTGAAGCTTTCTTT
CASSIRGTEAFF
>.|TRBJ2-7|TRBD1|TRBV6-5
TGTGCCAGCAGAGACCGGGACAGGGCTTTCTACGAGCAGTACTTC
CASRDRDRAFYEQYF
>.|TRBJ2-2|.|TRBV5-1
TGCGCCAGCAGCTTATCTTCGCAGGGGAACACCGGGGAGCTGTTTTTT
CASSLSSQGNTGELFF
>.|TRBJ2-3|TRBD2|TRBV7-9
TGTGCCAGCAGCTTAGGGGTAGCGGGAGGGCCAAAGGATACGCAGTATTTT
CASSLGVAGGPKDTQYF
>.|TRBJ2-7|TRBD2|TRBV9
TGTGCCAGCAGCGCGACTAGCGGGGGCTCCTCCTACGAGCAGTACTTC
CASSATSGGSSYEQYF
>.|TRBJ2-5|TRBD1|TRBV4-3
TGCGCCAGCAGCCAAGCGACAGGGGGCGTGGAAGAGACCCAGTACTTC
CASSQATGGVEETQYF
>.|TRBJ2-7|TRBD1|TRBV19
TGTGCCAGTAGTACCCCCGGGACAGGGACCTACGAGCAGTACTTC
CASSTPGTGTYEQYF
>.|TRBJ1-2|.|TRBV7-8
TGTGCCAGCAGCTTGCGCCTCGGGAATGGCTACACCTTC
CASSLRLGNGYTF
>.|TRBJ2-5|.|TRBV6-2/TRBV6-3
TGTGCCAGCAGTCGCGTGGAGACCCAGTACTTC
CASSRVETQYF